This TCR beta chain was captured in a study of molecular identifiers for immune sequencing clone quantification. The study's findings and limits: Naive cells had under 1% of molecules in clones above 20 RNA copies, effectors over 98%.

This clonotype occurred a few times. The target antigen is unknown. TCRdb re-called the PCR reads through MiXCR, storing one row per CDR3 protein. The sample consists of some 320,000 distinct CDR3 sequences, roughly 24% of them appearing once. V was cut by 2 bases and J by 5 bases, with 16 bases left in between. This CDR3 spans 15 amino acids. The germline gives CDR1 GTSNPN, CDR2 SVGIG (reference sequence). This sequence was found in a human donor in good health. Some libraries in this study had Jurkat cell RNA spiked in. V gene TRBV30 combines with J gene TRBJ2-1; D gene ambiguous. The specimen sequenced was naive CD8+ T cells from blood, with Jurkat cell RNA spiked in. Regarding subset: FACS-sorted CD8+CD4-CCR7+CD45RA+ naive T cells. The chain's CDR3 is CAWSPEADSNNEQFF. In nucleotides, the CDR3 is TGTGCCTGGAGTCCCGAGGCGGATTCTAACAATGAGCAGTTCTTC.